Below are 7 T cell receptor beta chains sequenced from a single sample in a study of OX40 agonist ivuxolimab in advanced cancers. Sequencing was performed with immunoSEQ multiplex PCR; in TCRdb, only in-frame clones are kept and a portion is missing. The sample has 45,000 to 50,000 clones, approximately 90% seen once; the top ten hold approximately 6%. The specimen comprised CD4+ or CD8+ T cells sorted from blood, sampled in a trial of the OX40 agonist ivuxolimab. These receptors were obtained from an adult with an advanced solid tumor such as melanoma, head and neck, liver or kidney cancer.

The chain carries TRBV25-1 and TRBJ2-1; D is perhaps TRBD2 (6 bases). Germline lookup yields CDR1 MGHDK and CDR2 SYGVNS. This CDR3 comprises 15 residues. With 8 bases removed from V and 0 bases from J, the gap between germline ends came to 14 bases. The CDR3 region is CASELASSSYNEQFF. In DNA, the CDR3 is TGTGCCAGCGAGCTAGCGAGTAGCTCCTACAATGAGCAGTTCTTC.

The V call is TRBV27, the J call TRBJ1-5; TRBD1 matches 8 bases. CDR1 is MNHEY and CDR2 is SMNVEV in the germline V gene (reference sequence). There are 14 residues in the CDR3. The trim removed 5 bases at V and 5 bases at J, leaving 5 bases unmatched. The CDR3 spells CASSPGGVDQPQHF. CDR3 DNA sequence: TGTGCCAGCAGTCCAGGGGGCGTCGATCAGCCCCAGCATTTT.

The table lists this clone with a count of one. The chain combines TRBV9 with TRBJ1-6; no clear D. The ends were cut back, 0 bases at V and 0 bases at J, with 13 bases in the middle. Germline-derived CDR1 and CDR2 are SGDLS and YYNGEE. The CDR3 runs 18 residues. CDR3 sequence reads: CASSVGGGPNSYNSPLHF. The CDR3 nucleotides are TGTGCCAGCAGCGTAGGTGGAGGCCCCAACTCCTATAATTCACCCCTCCACTTT.

In its sample, this clone was seen a few times. This chain joins TRBV28 and TRBJ1-2; D is undetermined. Germline V gene data show CDR1 as MDHEN and CDR2 as SYDVKM. V lost 7 bases, J lost 4 bases, and 16 bases lay in between. The CDR3 totals 14 residues. The chain's CDR3 is CASTPPDHAYGYTF. The CDR3 nucleotides are TGTGCCAGCACCCCTCCAGACCACGCCTATGGCTACACCTTC.

This clone was seen just once. The chain employs TRBV5-6 and TRBJ2-1; D perhaps matches TRBD2 (5 bases). CDR1 and CDR2 from the germline V gene are SGHDT and YYEEEE. CDR3 length: 14 residues. Between the trimmed V and J ends, which lost 5 bases and 10 bases, there was a span of 19 bases. In DNA form, the CDR3 reads TGTGCCAGCAGAGCGGTTGGACTCTCGGCGGAGCAGTTCTTC. Amino acids: CASRAVGLSAEQFF.

V usage is TRBV7-9 and J usage is TRBJ2-5; 9 nucleotides match TRBD2. The J call is doubtful: the DNA matches TRBJ2-7 better. The length of the CDR3 is 15 residues. Germline assignment: CDR1 SEHNR and CDR2 FQNEAQ (reference sequence). The CDR3 sequence is CASSGGLANLYEQYF. In DNA, the CDR3 is TGTGCCAGCAGCGGGGGACTAGCTAATCTTTACGAGCAGTACTTC.

This clone was seen a few times. The chain has TRBV30 and TRBJ1-5; 9 nucleotides line up with TRBD1. The germline CDR1 and CDR2 sequences are GTSNPN and SVGIG (reference sequence). The CDR3 is made up of 14 amino acids. V lost 3 bases and J lost 5; bases outside the gene matches: 5. CDR3 coding DNA: TGTGCCTGGAGCGACGGACAGGGGCATCAGCCCCAGCATTTT. Its translation: CAWSDGQGHQPQHF.